Below are 10 T cell receptor beta chains sequenced from a single sample in a study of regulatory T cells in long-lasting Graves disease. Arm-PCR with iRepertoire HTBI primers amplified the CDR3 regions for these TCR beta libraries. TCRdb recomputed calls from the multiplex PCR reads with MiXCR, one row per CDR3 protein. Among around 240,000 distinct CDR3 sequences listed, roughly 18% were seen once. Time point noted: newly diagnosed GD, antithyroid drugs for less than 3 months. From RNA extracted from PBMCs, the TCR library was made. Separately, the same data were catalogued under a study of T cells in Graves' hyperthyroidism and ophthalmopathy.

Sequencing was performed on peripheral blood mononuclear cells (PBMCs), taken at new diagnosis, from a patient treated with antithyroid drugs. These receptors were collected from a woman in her twenties or thirties with Graves disease.

Many counts were recorded for this clonotype. A junction boundary mismatches the germline segment, possibly from a read error. The genes are TRBV6-1 and TRBJ2-4; 8 bases map to TRBD1. The germline CDR1 and CDR2 sequences are MNHNS and SASEGT. This CDR3 has 15 residues. The CDR3 sequence: CASTGTGGNVPFYNF. The CDR3 region has the DNA TGTGCCAGCACGGGGACAGGTGGGAATGTCCCTTTCTATAACTTC.

Ten or more counts support this clonotype. The chain uses TRBV20-1 and TRBJ1-1; possibly TRBD1 for D (5 bases). Germline assignment: CDR1 DFQATT and CDR2 SNEGSKA (reference sequence). CDR3 length: 13 amino acids. Trimming left V 6 bases short and J 0 bases short, with 11 bases between. CDR3 in DNA: TGCAGTGCACCCGGGACGGTGAACACTGAAGCTTTCTTT. Translating it yields CSAPGTVNTEAFF.

This clonotype was observed at least ten times. The V and J genes are TRBV18 and TRBJ2-7, with D possibly being TRBD1 (5 bases). V lost 7 bases and J lost 2, with 15 bases in between. Looked up from germline, CDR1 is KGHSH and CDR2 is LQKENI. The CDR3 sequence is 14 residues long. DNA of the CDR3: TGTGCCAGCTTATCTGGGGCAGAGACCTACGAGCAGTACTTC. Translation: CASLSGAETYEQYF.

This clonotype was seen at least ten times. The V gene is TRBV20-1, the J gene TRBJ1-6; 10 bases map to TRBD1. The germline gives CDR1 DFQATT, CDR2 SNEGSKA (reference sequence). The CDR3 runs to 13 residues. Trimming took 7 bases from V and 8 from J; bases not matched to a gene: 5. DNA for the CDR3: TGCAGTGGGATCGGACAGGGGGATTCACCCCTCCACTTT. Protein product: CSGIGQGDSPLHF.

This clonotype appeared many times. The rearrangement uses TRBV20-1 and TRBJ2-1; 8 bases line up with TRBD2. Losses at the gene ends were 4 bases for V and 6 bases for J; bases not matched to a gene: 8. In germline, CDR1 is DFQATT, CDR2 SNEGSKA (reference sequence). The CDR3 consists of 14 residues. CDR3 bases: TGCAGTGCTATGAAGGGGCGGGGGGTCAATGAGCAGTTCTTC. This gives the protein CSAMKGRGVNEQFF.

This clonotype was seen many times. The V and J genes are TRBV20-1 and TRBJ1-5, with D perhaps matching TRBD1 (5 bases). The V gene lost 0 bases and the J gene lost 8 bases, with 14 bases spanning the gap. Germline loops: CDR1 DFQATT, CDR2 SNEGSKA (reference sequence). CDR3 length equals 14 residues. As DNA, the CDR3 is TGCAGTGCTAGAGATCAAGGGGAAAAAGAGCCCCAGCATTTT. Its protein product is CSARDQGEKEPQHF.

This clonotype has a count of ten or more. The DNA of the CDR3 is TGCGCCAGCAGCCAAGCGGGTTACCATCAGCCCCAGCATTTT. Protein product: CASSQAGYHQPQHF. The V and J genes are TRBV4-1 and TRBJ1-5; D not resolved. Trimming removed 1 base from V and 5 bases from J, with 9 bases in between. The CDR3 is 14 amino acids. Germline-derived CDR1 and CDR2 are MGHRA and YSYEKL.

This clonotype was counted ten times or more. V gene TRBV6-1 combines with J gene TRBJ1-5; no clear D. The V and J ends lost 7 bases and 4 bases respectively, with 14 bases between them. Germline V gives CDR1 MNHNS, CDR2 SASEGT. This CDR3 is built from 14 residues. The CDR3 DNA follows: TGTGCCAGCACCGCCGATTTAGGGAATCAGCCCCAGCATTTT. Translating it yields CASTADLGNQPQHF.

Ten or more counts support this clonotype. The V and J genes are TRBV29-1 and TRBJ2-3; D tentatively reads TRBD1 or TRBD2 (5 bases each). V was clipped by 3 bases and J by 2 bases, with 6 bases between them. The V gene's germline CDR1 is SQVTM and CDR2 ANQGSEA. CDR3 length: 12 residues. The CDR3 reads CSVEGVTDTQYF. The CDR3 DNA reads TGCAGCGTTGAGGGGGTCACAGATACGCAGTATTTT.

The chain joins TRBV25-1 to TRBJ2-7; possibly TRBD2 for D (6 bases). The germline CDR1 and CDR2 sequences are MGHDK and SYGVNS. V was trimmed by 0 bases and J by 4 bases, leaving 10 bases between them. The CDR3 runs to 14 residues. CDR3 region: CASSEYLGGYEQYF. As DNA, the CDR3 is TGTGCCAGCAGTGAATATCTTGGGGGGTACGAGCAGTACTTC.